Below, 21 T cell receptor beta chains from the same sample are listed, as sequenced in a study of blood T cell repertoires in COVID-19 (dated by TCRdb to about 2020). The library was built by means of the immunoSEQ multiplex PCR assay. As stored in TCRdb, this immuneACCESS dataset retains in-frame rearrangements with V and J assigned. A fraction of the clones does not appear; measured against another copy, unresolved V genes explain less than half of the discrepancy, and the remainder lacks a known reason. The sample table records 120,000 to 150,000 clones; around 90% of these occur just once. The top ten constitute about 11% of the sample. Sequencing was done on a sample of peripheral blood. The receptor source for this set is a woman of 80 years or more with acute or convalescent COVID-19.

The chain joins TRBV19 to TRBJ2-7, with TRBD2 identical over 7 bases. Looked up from germline, CDR1 is LNHDA and CDR2 is SQIVND (reference sequence). This CDR3 is 13 amino acids long. J gave up 6 bases and V 4 bases, and 6 bases lay outside the gene matches. The CDR3 bases are TGTGCCAGTAGTAGCGGATGGGAGGGCGAGCAGTACTTC. Translated: CASSSGWEGEQYF.

The CDR3 nucleotides are TGTGCCAGTAGTACCGTAGGGGTAACTAATGAAAAACTGTTTTTT. Residues: CASSTVGVTNEKLFF. The V and J genes are TRBV19 and TRBJ1-4; D possibly corresponds to TRBD1 (5 bases). Looked up from germline, CDR1 is LNHDA and CDR2 is SQIVND (reference sequence). The CDR3 is 15 amino acids. Trimming left V 4 bases short and J 1 base short, with 10 bases between.

The J gene is TRBJ2-2, the V gene TRBV27; D is unresolved. Per germline, CDR1 MNHEY and CDR2 SMNVEV (reference sequence). V lost 6 bases to trimming and J lost 1 base, with 12 bases between them. The CDR3 consists of 15 residues. DNA of the CDR3: TGTGCCAGCAGGCCTCTTGCGTTGAACACCGGGGAGCTGTTTTTT. Amino acids: CASRPLALNTGELFF.

J is TRBJ2-2 and V is TRBV24-1; 9 nucleotides line up with TRBD1. Germline assignment: CDR1 KGHDR and CDR2 SFDVKD. The V and J ends lost 3 bases and 4 bases, in that order; junction bases with no gene match: 5. This CDR3 spans 16 amino acids. The CDR3 loop reads CATSDTRTGATGELFF. CDR3 sequence (DNA): TGTGCCACCAGTGATACCCGGACAGGGGCCACCGGGGAGCTGTTTTTT.

This sequence joins TRBV6-5 and TRBJ1-5, with TRBD1 matching 7 bases. The CDR3 is made up of 14 amino acids. V lost 4 bases, J lost 7 bases, and 7 bases stayed unmatched. CDR1 is MNHEY and CDR2 is SVGAGI in the germline V gene. In nucleotides, the CDR3 is TGTGCCAGCAGTTTAGACAGGGTAGGGCAGCCCCAGCATTTT. Amino acids: CASSLDRVGQPQHF.

The rearrangement joins TRBV9 to TRBJ2-1; no clear D gene. V dropped 1 base and J dropped 0 bases, with 8 bases sitting between them. The germline V gene encodes CDR1 SGDLS and CDR2 YYNGEE. This CDR3 comprises 15 residues. The CDR3 here is CASSVFPSSYNEQFF. The CDR3, as DNA: TGTGCCAGCAGCGTATTCCCGAGCTCCTACAATGAGCAGTTCTTC.

This chain joins TRBV23-1 and TRBJ1-1, with 8 bases matching TRBD1. TRBV23-1 counts as an open reading frame of uncertain function. Losses at the gene ends were 0 bases for V and 4 bases for J; bases not matched to a gene: 4. The CDR3 runs 15 residues. CDR3 sequence reads: CASSQSITGGTEAFF. In DNA, the CDR3 is TGCGCCAGCAGTCAATCTATTACAGGGGGCACTGAAGCTTTCTTT.

The J gene is TRBJ2-5, the V gene TRBV2; a possible D gene is TRBD2 (6 bases). The ends were cut back, 3 bases at V and 5 bases at J, with 16 bases in the middle. Germline V CDR1 and CDR2: SNHLY, FYNNEI. CDR3 size: 15 residues. The CDR3 DNA sequence: TGTGCCAGCAGTGATATACCGGCGGGGCCGGAGACCCAGTACTTC. It yields the protein CASSDIPAGPETQYF.

This clone was picked up a small number of times. This chain connects TRBV3-1 (or the pseudogene TRBV3-2) to TRBJ2-7; 11 nucleotides match TRBD2. V lost 4 bases and J lost 4; bases outside the gene matches: 3. This CDR3 region has 14 residues. Per germline, CDR1 LGHDT and CDR2 YNNKEL (reference sequence). Here the CDR3 DNA reads TGTGCCAGCAGCCCTAGCGGGGGGCTATACGAGCAGTACTTC. The encoded protein is CASSPSGGLYEQYF.

As for this clone: Other DNA sequences from this sample encode an identical CDR3 as well. The V and J genes are TRBV5-1 and TRBJ1-5; perhaps TRBD1 as D (6 bases). Germline V lookup: CDR1 SGHRS, CDR2 YFSETQ. This CDR3 has 15 amino acids. Trimming took off 3 bases at V and 0 bases at J, with 10 bases between the two ends. The CDR3 nucleotides read TGCGCCAGCAGCTCGACAGGCAATAGCAATCAGCCCCAGCATTTT. It yields the protein CASSSTGNSNQPQHF.

This sequence joins TRBV6-4 and TRBJ1-4, with D tentatively TRBD1 (6 bases). Germline V lookup: CDR1 MRHNA, CDR2 SNTAGT. Trimming took 3 bases from V and 11 from J, leaving 13 bases between them. The CDR3 totals 13 residues. CDR3 sequence reads: CASSEYRGAKLFF. CDR3 nucleotide sequence: TGTGCCAGCAGTGAATACCGGGGGGCGAAACTGTTTTTT.

This chain joins TRBV18 and TRBJ1-3, with 7 bases matching TRBD1. V was clipped by 3 bases and J by 4 bases; unmatched bases: 3. The CDR3 contains 14 residues. Germline V lookup: CDR1 KGHSH, CDR2 LQKENI. The chain's CDR3 is CASSPGTVGNTIYF. The CDR3 nucleotides are TGTGCCAGCTCACCTGGGACAGTCGGAAACACCATATATTTT.

The chain recombines TRBV19 with TRBJ2-7; possibly TRBD2 for D (5 bases). This CDR3 has 14 amino acids. Germline assignment: CDR1 LNHDA and CDR2 SQIVND (reference sequence). Trimming left V 2 bases short and J 2 bases short, with 10 bases between. CDR3 sequence: CASSISGIPYEQYF. DNA for the CDR3: TGTGCCAGTAGTATATCGGGGATCCCCTACGAGCAGTACTTC.

This clone was detected once. The chain has TRBV5-1 and TRBJ2-1, with D possibly being TRBD2 (7 bases). The V gene's germline CDR1 is SGHRS and CDR2 YFSETQ. The length of the CDR3 is 13 residues. Deletions cut 5 bases from V and 8 bases from J, with 14 bases between. Here the CDR3 DNA reads TGCGCCAGCAGGCGGGCGGGGGCGGATGAGCAGTTCTTC. It encodes CASRRAGADEQFF. Complete variable domain (other parts from reference TRBV5-1 and TRBJ2-1): KAGVTQTPRYLIKTRGQQVTLSCSPISGHRSVSWYQQTPGQGLQFLFEYFSETQRNKGNFPGRFSGRQFSNSRSEMNVSTLELGDSALYLCASRRAGADEQFFGPGTRLTVL.

The chain links TRBV29-1 to TRBJ1-1, with D possibly TRBD1 on 6 matching bases. Germline CDR1 and CDR2: SQVTM and ANQGSEA. Trimming removed 4 bases at V and 5 bases at J, with 14 bases between. The CDR3 runs 13 residues. The CDR3 DNA follows: TGCAGCGTTGTGGACAGAAGATGGACTGAAGCTTTCTTT. Protein: CSVVDRRWTEAFF. Full variable domain (remainder filled in from reference TRBV29-1 and TRBJ1-1): SAVISQKPSRDICQRGTSLTIQCQVDSQVTMMFWYRQQPGQSLTLIATANQGSEATYESGFVIDKFPISRPNLTFSTLTVSNMSPEDSSIYLCSVVDRRWTEAFFGQGTRLTVV.

The chain recombines TRBV3-1 (or the pseudogene TRBV3-2) with TRBJ1-1; D uncertain. Between the trimmed V and J ends, which lost 2 bases and 3 bases, there was a span of 7 bases. CDR3 length: 13 amino acids. CDR1 is LGHDT and CDR2 is YNNKEL in the germline V gene (reference sequence). DNA of the CDR3: TGTGCCAGCAGCCAACAGGTCGACACTGAAGCTTTCTTT. Its protein product is CASSQQVDTEAFF.

This sequence joins TRBV4-3 and TRBJ2-7, with 8 bases fitting TRBD1. The ends lost 4 bases at V and 3 bases at J; junction bases unmatched: 8. CDR1 LGHNA and CDR2 YSLEER come from the germline V gene. This CDR3 is 15 amino acids long. The CDR3 loop is CASSPKDREDYEQYF. As DNA, the CDR3 is TGCGCCAGCAGCCCGAAGGACAGGGAGGACTACGAGCAGTACTTC.

Points on this clone: A read error may produce the germline difference seen at one junction end. The chain carries TRBV7-7 and TRBJ2-5; tentative D call: TRBD1 (5 bases). Germline CDR1 reads SSHAT; CDR2 reads FNYEAQ (reference sequence). This CDR3 is 13 amino acids long. CDR3 DNA: TGTGCTAGCAGCCCGCAGGGAAGTGAGACCCAGTACTTC. Residues: CASSPQGSETQYF.

The chain couples TRBV6-5 to TRBJ1-2, with unresolved D. The CDR3 is made up of 12 amino acids. Trimming shortened V by 6 bases and J by 1 base, and 6 bases separated the two germline ends. Germline V lookup: CDR1 MNHEY, CDR2 SVGAGI. In DNA form, the CDR3 reads TGTGCCAGCAGATATTTTAACTATGGCTACACCTTC. Protein: CASRYFNYGYTF.

This rearrangement joins TRBV27 to TRBJ2-6, with D perhaps matching TRBD2 (6 bases). Looked up from germline, CDR1 is MNHEY and CDR2 is SMNVEV (reference sequence). There are 19 residues in the CDR3. V was shortened by 5 bases and J by 4 bases, with 24 bases between the two germline ends. In DNA, the CDR3 is TGTGCCAGCAGTCCGCCCCCTTGGCGCGGGACCTCCGGGGCCAACGTCCTGACTTTC. It translates to CASSPPPWRGTSGANVLTF.

The rearrangement uses TRBV5-5 and TRBJ2-5; possibly TRBD1 for D (6 bases). Germline V gene lookup returns CDR1 SGHKS and CDR2 YYEKEE (reference sequence). V lost 5 bases and J 7 bases, leaving 21 bases between the germline ends. CDR3 length: 15 residues. CDR3 region: CASRVAGTREGTQYF. The CDR3 nucleotides are TGTGCCAGCAGAGTAGCCGGGACACGGGAAGGGACCCAGTACTTC.